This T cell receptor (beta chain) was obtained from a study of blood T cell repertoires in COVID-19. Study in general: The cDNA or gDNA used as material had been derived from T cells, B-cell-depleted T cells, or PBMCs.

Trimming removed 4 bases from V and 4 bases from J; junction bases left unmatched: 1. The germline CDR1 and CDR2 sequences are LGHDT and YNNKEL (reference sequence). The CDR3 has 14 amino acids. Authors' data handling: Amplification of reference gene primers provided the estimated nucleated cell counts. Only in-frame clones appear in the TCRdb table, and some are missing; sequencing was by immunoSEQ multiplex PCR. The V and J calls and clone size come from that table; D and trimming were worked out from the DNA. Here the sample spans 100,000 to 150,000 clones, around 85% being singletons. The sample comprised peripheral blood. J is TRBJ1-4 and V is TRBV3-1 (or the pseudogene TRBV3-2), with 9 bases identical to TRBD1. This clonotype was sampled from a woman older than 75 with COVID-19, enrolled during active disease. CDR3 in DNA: TGTGCCAGCAGCCTGACAGGGGGTAATGAAAAACTGTTTTTT. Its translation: CASSLTGGNEKLFF.